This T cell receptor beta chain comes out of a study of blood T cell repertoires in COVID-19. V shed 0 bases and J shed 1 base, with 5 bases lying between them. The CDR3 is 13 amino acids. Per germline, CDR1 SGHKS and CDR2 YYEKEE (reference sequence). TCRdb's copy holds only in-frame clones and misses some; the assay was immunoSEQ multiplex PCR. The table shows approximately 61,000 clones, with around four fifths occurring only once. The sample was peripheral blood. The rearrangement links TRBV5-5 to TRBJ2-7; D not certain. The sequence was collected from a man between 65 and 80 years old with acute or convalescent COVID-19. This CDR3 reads CASSLGRSYEQYF. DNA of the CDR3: TGTGCCAGCAGCTTGGGCAGGTCCTACGAGCAGTACTTC.